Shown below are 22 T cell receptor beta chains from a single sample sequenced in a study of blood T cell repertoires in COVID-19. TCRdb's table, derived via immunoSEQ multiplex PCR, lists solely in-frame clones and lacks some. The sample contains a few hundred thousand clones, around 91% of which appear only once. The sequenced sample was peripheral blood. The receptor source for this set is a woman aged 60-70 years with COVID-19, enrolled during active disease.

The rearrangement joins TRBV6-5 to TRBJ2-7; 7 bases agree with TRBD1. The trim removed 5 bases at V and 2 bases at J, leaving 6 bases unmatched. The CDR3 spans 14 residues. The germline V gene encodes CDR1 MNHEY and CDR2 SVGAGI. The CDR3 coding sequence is TGTGCCAGCAGTCCCGGGACAGCTACCTACGAGCAGTACTTC. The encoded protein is CASSPGTATYEQYF.

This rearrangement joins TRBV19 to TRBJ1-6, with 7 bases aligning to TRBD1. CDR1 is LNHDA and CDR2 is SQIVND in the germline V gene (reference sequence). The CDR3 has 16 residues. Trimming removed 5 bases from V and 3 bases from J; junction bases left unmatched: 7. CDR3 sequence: CASSRTRQGYNSPLHF. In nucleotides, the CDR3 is TGTGCCAGTAGTCGAACGAGACAGGGCTATAATTCACCCCTCCACTTT. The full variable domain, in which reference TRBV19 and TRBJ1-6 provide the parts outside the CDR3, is DGGITQSPKYLFRKEGQNVTLSCEQNLNHDAMYWYRQDPGQGLRLIYYSQIVNDFQKGDIAEGYSVSREKKESFPLTVTSAQKNPTAFYLCASSRTRQGYNSPLHFGNGTRLTVT.

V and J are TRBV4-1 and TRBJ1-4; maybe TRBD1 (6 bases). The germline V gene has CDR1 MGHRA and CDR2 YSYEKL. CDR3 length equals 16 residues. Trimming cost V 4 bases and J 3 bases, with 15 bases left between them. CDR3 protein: CASSRELHRANEKLFF. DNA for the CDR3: TGCGCCAGCAGCCGAGAACTACACAGGGCTAATGAAAAACTGTTTTTT.

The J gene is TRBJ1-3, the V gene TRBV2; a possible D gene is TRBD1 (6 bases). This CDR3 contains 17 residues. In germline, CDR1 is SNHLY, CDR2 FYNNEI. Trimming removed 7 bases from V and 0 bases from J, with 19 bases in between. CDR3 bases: TGTGCCAGCAAATGGAATACGGGACACCTCTCTGGAAACACCATATATTTT. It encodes CASKWNTGHLSGNTIYF.

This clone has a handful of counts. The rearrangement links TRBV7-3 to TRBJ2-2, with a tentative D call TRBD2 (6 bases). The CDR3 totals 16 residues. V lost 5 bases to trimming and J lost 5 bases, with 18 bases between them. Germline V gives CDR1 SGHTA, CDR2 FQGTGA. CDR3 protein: CASSLPTSRVTGELFF. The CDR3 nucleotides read TGTGCCAGCAGCCTCCCTACTAGCAGGGTAACCGGGGAGCTGTTTTTT.

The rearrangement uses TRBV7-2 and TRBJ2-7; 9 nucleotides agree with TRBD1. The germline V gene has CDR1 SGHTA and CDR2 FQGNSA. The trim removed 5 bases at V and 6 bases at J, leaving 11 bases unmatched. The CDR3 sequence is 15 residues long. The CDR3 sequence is CASSDRTGAGSEQYF. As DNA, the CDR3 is TGTGCCAGCAGCGATAGGACAGGGGCTGGCTCCGAGCAGTACTTC. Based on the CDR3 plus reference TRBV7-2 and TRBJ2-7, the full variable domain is GAGVSQSPSNKVTEKGKDVELRCDPISGHTALYWYRQSLGQGLEFLIYFQGNSAPDKSGLPSDRFSAERTGGSVSTLTIQRTQQEDSAVYLCASSDRTGAGSEQYFGPGTRLTVT.

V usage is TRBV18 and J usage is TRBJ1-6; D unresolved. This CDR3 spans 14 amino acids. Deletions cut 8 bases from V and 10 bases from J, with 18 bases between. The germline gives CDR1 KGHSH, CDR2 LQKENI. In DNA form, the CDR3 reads TGTGCCAGCAAAGAGGCCGCAGCGGGATCACCCCTCCACTTT. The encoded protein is CASKEAAAGSPLHF. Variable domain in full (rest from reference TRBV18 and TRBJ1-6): NAGVMQNPRHLVRRRGQEARLRCSPMKGHSHVYWYRQLPEEGLKFMVYLQKENIIDESGMPKERFSAEFPKEGPSILRIQQVVRGDSAAYFCASKEAAAGSPLHFGNGTRLTVT.

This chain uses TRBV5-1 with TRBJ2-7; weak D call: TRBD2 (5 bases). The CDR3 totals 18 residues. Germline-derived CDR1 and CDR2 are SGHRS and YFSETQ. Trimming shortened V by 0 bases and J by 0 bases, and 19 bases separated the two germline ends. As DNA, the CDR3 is TGCGCCAGCAGCTTGGCCGGGATACCGGAGGCCCTCTCCTACGAGCAGTACTTC. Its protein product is CASSLAGIPEALSYEQYF.

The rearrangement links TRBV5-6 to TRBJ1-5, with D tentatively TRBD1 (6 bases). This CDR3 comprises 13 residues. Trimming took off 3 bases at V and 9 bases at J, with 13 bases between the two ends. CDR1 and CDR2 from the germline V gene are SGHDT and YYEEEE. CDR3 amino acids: CASSWDRGRPQHF. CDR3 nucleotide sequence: TGTGCCAGCAGCTGGGATAGGGGGAGGCCCCAGCATTTT.

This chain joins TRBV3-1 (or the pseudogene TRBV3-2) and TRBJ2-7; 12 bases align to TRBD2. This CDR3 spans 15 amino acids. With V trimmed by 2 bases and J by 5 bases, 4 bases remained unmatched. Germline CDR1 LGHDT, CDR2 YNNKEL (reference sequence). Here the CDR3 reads CASSQLAGGPDEQYF. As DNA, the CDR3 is TGTGCCAGCAGCCAACTAGCGGGGGGGCCGGACGAGCAGTACTTC.

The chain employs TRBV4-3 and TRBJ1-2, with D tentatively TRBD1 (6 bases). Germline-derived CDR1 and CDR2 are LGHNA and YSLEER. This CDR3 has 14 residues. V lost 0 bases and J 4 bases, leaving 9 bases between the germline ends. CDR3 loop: CASSQDLGAYGYTF. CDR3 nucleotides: TGCGCCAGCAGCCAAGATTTGGGGGCCTATGGCTACACCTTC.

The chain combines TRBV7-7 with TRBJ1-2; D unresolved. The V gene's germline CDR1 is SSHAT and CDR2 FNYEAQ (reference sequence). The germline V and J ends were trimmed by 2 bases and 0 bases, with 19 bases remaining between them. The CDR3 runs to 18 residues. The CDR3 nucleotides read TGTGCCAGCAGCTTAAACAACAACTCCGGAGGTCCTAACTATGGCTACACCTTC. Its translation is CASSLNNNSGGPNYGYTF.

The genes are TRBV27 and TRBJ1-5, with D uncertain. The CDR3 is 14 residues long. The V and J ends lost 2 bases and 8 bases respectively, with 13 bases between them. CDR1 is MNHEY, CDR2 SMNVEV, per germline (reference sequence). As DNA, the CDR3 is TGTGCCAGCAGTTTAATTGGCGGCGTGGAGCCCCAGCATTTT. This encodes CASSLIGGVEPQHF.

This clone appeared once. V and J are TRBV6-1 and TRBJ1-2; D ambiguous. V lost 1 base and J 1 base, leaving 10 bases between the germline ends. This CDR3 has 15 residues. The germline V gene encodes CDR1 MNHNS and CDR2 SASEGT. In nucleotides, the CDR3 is TGTGCCAGCAGTGAAGGTAGCAGTTATAACTATGGCTACACCTTC. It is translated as CASSEGSSYNYGYTF.

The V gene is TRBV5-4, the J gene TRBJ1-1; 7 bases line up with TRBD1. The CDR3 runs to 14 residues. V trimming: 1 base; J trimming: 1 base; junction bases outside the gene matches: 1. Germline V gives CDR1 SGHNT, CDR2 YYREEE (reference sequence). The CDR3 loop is CASSLPGGNTEAFF. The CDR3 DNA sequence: TGTGCCAGCAGCTTGCCAGGGGGGAACACTGAAGCTTTCTTT.

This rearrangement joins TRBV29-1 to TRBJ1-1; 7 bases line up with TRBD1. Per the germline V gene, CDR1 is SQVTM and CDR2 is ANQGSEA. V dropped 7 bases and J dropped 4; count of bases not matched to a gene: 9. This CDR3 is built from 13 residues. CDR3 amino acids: CSASTGVSTEAFF. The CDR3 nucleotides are TGCAGCGCATCAACAGGGGTGAGCACTGAAGCTTTCTTT.

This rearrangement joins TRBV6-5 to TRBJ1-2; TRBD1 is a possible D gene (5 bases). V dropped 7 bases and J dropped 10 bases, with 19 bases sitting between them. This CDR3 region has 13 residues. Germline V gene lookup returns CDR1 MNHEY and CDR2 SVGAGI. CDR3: CASTLSGGGFYTF. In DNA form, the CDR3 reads TGTGCCAGCACTTTGTCGGGCGGGGGGTTCTACACCTTC.

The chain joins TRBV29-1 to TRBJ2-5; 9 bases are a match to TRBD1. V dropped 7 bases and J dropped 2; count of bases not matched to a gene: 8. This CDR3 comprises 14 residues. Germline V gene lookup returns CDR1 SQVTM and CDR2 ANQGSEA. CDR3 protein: CSGDRADFQETQYF. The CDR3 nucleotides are TGCAGCGGGGACAGGGCGGACTTTCAAGAGACCCAGTACTTC.

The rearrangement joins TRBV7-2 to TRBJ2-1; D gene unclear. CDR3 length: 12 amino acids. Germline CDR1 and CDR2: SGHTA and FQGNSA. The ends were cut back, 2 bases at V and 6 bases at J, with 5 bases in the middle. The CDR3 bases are TGTGCCAGCAGCTTACTGCGCAATGAGCAGTTCTTC. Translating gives CASSLLRNEQFF.

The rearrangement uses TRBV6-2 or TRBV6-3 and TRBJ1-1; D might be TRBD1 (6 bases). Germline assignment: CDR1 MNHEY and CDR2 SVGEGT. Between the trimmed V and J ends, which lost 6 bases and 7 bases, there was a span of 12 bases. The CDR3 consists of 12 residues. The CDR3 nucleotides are TGTGCCAGCAGCCGGGGGCAGGATGAAGCTTTCTTT. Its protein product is CASSRGQDEAFF.

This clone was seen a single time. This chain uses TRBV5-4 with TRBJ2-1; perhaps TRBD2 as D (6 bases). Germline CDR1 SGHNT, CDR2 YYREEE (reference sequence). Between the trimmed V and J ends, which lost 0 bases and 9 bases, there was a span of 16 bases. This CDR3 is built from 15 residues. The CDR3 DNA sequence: TGTGCCAGCAGCTTGGTGTTAGGGATGGGAGGTGAGCAGTTCTTC. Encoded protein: CASSLVLGMGGEQFF.

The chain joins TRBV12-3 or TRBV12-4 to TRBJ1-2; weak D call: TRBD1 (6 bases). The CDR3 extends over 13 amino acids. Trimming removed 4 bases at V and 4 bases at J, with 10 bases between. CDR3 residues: CASSSGTRYGYTF. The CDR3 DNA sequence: TGTGCCAGCAGTTCCGGGACACGCTATGGCTACACCTTC.